One and the same sample provided the 29 T cell receptor beta chains below, sequenced in a study of blood T cell repertoires in COVID-19. TCRdb's copy holds only in-frame clones and misses some; the assay was immunoSEQ multiplex PCR. The sample holds under 150,000 clones, over 80% seen once. The sample comprised peripheral blood. These receptors originate from a man in his 70s with acute or convalescent COVID-19.

V and J are TRBV24-1 and TRBJ2-3, with a tentative D call TRBD2 (5 bases). Germline CDR1 is KGHDR and CDR2 is SFDVKD. Trimming removed 3 bases at V and 4 bases at J, with 10 bases between. The CDR3 contains 14 residues. The CDR3 sequence is CATSDPLVPDTQYF. The CDR3 nucleotides read TGTGCCACCAGTGATCCACTAGTACCAGATACGCAGTATTTT.

The V and J genes are TRBV5-1 and TRBJ2-2, with 9 bases matching TRBD1. The ends lost 3 bases at V and 5 bases at J; junction bases unmatched: 5. This CDR3 spans 15 amino acids. CDR1 and CDR2 from the germline V gene are SGHRS and YFSETQ. The CDR3 loop reads CASSYRQGGTGELFF. CDR3 DNA: TGCGCCAGCAGCTACCGACAGGGGGGAACCGGGGAGCTGTTTTTT.

The chain combines TRBV19 with TRBJ2-1; D unresolved. The germline gives CDR1 LNHDA, CDR2 SQIVND (reference sequence). Trimming left V 3 bases short and J 8 bases short, with 5 bases between. The CDR3 consists of 11 residues. CDR3 sequence reads: CASSMQDEQFF. The DNA for the CDR3 is TGTGCCAGTAGTATGCAGGATGAGCAGTTCTTC. The full variable domain, its missing parts supplied by reference TRBV19 and TRBJ2-1, is DGGITQSPKYLFRKEGQNVTLSCEQNLNHDAMYWYRQDPGQGLRLIYYSQIVNDFQKGDIAEGYSVSREKKESFPLTVTSAQKNPTAFYLCASSMQDEQFFGPGTRLTVL.

The chain combines TRBV10-3 with TRBJ2-7, with TRBD1 identical over 8 bases. The germline gives CDR1 ENHRY, CDR2 SYGVKD. The CDR3 consists of 14 residues. V gave up 7 bases and J gave up 6 bases; unmatched junction bases: 11. The CDR3 is CAIKQKTGAGEQYF. CDR3 nucleotides: TGTGCCATCAAACAGAAGACAGGGGCAGGCGAGCAGTACTTC.

The rearrangement links TRBV7-8 to TRBJ2-5; a possible D gene is TRBD1 (6 bases). From germline, CDR1 is SGHVS and CDR2 FQNEAQ. The CDR3 spans 16 residues. With 4 bases removed from V and 0 bases from J, the gap between germline ends came to 15 bases. CDR3 loop: CASSSYPTGYQETQYF. DNA of the CDR3: TGTGCCAGCAGCTCCTACCCTACAGGGTACCAAGAGACCCAGTACTTC.

This clone has just one count. The chain has TRBV15 and TRBJ1-2; D not certain. CDR1 and CDR2 (germline): LNHNV, YYDKDF (reference sequence). This CDR3 has 15 amino acids. Trimming cost V 0 bases and J 7 bases, with 15 bases left between them. The CDR3 coding sequence is TGTGCCACCAGCAGAGATTGGAAGGATTGGAGTGGCTACACCTTC. Translation: CATSRDWKDWSGYTF.

The chain recombines TRBV5-4 with TRBJ2-3; 14 bases agree with TRBD2. V was clipped by 5 bases and J by 1 base; unmatched bases: 9. This CDR3 is built from 18 residues. Germline V lookup: CDR1 SGHNT, CDR2 YYREEE (reference sequence). The CDR3 reads CASSTTSGGAVGTDTQYF. The CDR3 DNA follows: TGTGCCAGCAGTACGACTAGCGGGGGGGCCGTTGGCACAGATACGCAGTATTTT.

This chain connects TRBV27 to TRBJ2-7; the match to TRBD1 covers 8 bases. This CDR3 spans 14 amino acids. Germline V gene data show CDR1 as MNHEY and CDR2 as SMNVEV (reference sequence). J gave up 4 bases and V 8 bases, and 10 bases lay outside the gene matches. The CDR3 bases are TGTGCCAGCGGTACAGGACAGGGATATTACGAGCAGTACTTC. As protein: CASGTGQGYYEQYF.

The chain is built from TRBV10-2 and TRBJ2-7, with D perhaps TRBD1 (6 bases). V shed 6 bases and J shed 2 bases, with 14 bases lying between them. Germline V gene sequence: CDR1 WSHSY, CDR2 SAAADI. This CDR3 contains 14 residues. CDR3 sequence: CASREIQGPYEQYF. CDR3 nucleotides: TGCGCCAGCAGGGAAATACAGGGCCCCTACGAGCAGTACTTC.

The chain recombines TRBV29-1 with TRBJ1-4; maybe TRBD1 (6 bases). Deletions cut 4 bases from V and 8 bases from J, with 14 bases between. This CDR3 is 13 amino acids long. Germline V gives CDR1 SQVTM, CDR2 ANQGSEA. The CDR3 loop is CSVGSQGSEKLFF. DNA for the CDR3: TGCAGCGTTGGCAGCCAGGGGTCGGAAAAACTGTTTTTT.

The chain uses TRBV7-2 and TRBJ1-4, with 7 bases fitting TRBD1. V lost 1 base, J lost 3 bases, and 5 bases stayed unmatched. Germline-derived CDR1 and CDR2 are SGHTA and FQGNSA. The CDR3 extends over 16 amino acids. CDR3 coding DNA: TGTGCCAGCAGCTTAGGCGGCGGGACAGCTAATGAAAAACTGTTTTTT. Encoded protein: CASSLGGGTANEKLFF.

Only one count was recorded for this clone. The chain combines TRBV6-1 with TRBJ2-7; TRBD2 matches at 9 bases. Germline-derived CDR1 and CDR2 are MNHNS and SASEGT. V trimming: 1 base; J trimming: 5 bases; junction bases outside the gene matches: 9. This CDR3 is built from 16 residues. The CDR3 DNA follows: TGTGCCAGCAGTGAAGAAGGCGGGGGGGCCGTCGACGAGCAGTACTTC. Its translation is CASSEEGGGAVDEQYF.

The V and J genes are TRBV14 and TRBJ2-3; D perhaps matches TRBD1 (5 bases). Germline V lookup: CDR1 SGHDN, CDR2 FVKESK. The CDR3 covers 14 residues. The germline V and J ends were trimmed by 4 bases and 0 bases, with 8 bases remaining between them. CDR3 DNA sequence: TGTGCCAGCAGCCGGACACCAAGCACAGATACGCAGTATTTT. It specifies CASSRTPSTDTQYF.

The chain links TRBV7-9 to TRBJ1-2; 7 bases map to TRBD1. CDR3 size: 15 residues. Germline lookup yields CDR1 SEHNR and CDR2 FQNEAQ (reference sequence). The trim removed 5 bases at V and 2 bases at J, leaving 8 bases unmatched. DNA for the CDR3: TGTGCCAGCAGCCCAGGACAGGTTTCAAACTATGGCTACACCTTC. This encodes CASSPGQVSNYGYTF.

The rearrangement links TRBV5-1 to TRBJ1-1; 7 bases are shared with TRBD1. The CDR3 runs to 15 residues. The junction had 7 bases not matched to a gene; V was cut back by 4 bases and J by 1 base. Germline CDR1 is SGHRS and CDR2 is YFSETQ. CDR3 protein: CASSLRGQQNTEAFF. In nucleotides, the CDR3 is TGCGCCAGCAGCCTGAGGGGACAGCAGAACACTGAAGCTTTCTTT.

This clone was recorded once. At the DNA level, this CDR3 is encoded by other sequences in the same sample as well. V usage is TRBV5-1 and J usage is TRBJ1-2; D is unresolved. The CDR3 extends over 14 amino acids. Germline V gene sequence: CDR1 SGHRS, CDR2 YFSETQ. With 0 bases removed from V and 0 bases from J, the gap between germline ends came to 6 bases. The CDR3 region has the DNA TGCGCCAGCAGCTTGGAGGGAGCTAACTATGGCTACACCTTC. Its translation: CASSLEGANYGYTF.

This sequence joins TRBV6-5 and TRBJ1-2; TRBD1 agrees at 8 bases. Germline assignment: CDR1 MNHEY and CDR2 SVGAGI. With V trimmed by 6 bases and J by 4 bases, 4 bases remained unmatched. This CDR3 region has 13 residues. CDR3 in DNA: TGTGCCAGCAGGGGACAGGTCTCCTATGGCTACACCTTC. Residues: CASRGQVSYGYTF.

The chain employs TRBV7-9 and TRBJ2-2; a possible D gene is TRBD2 (6 bases). This CDR3 is 13 amino acids long. V dropped 7 bases and J dropped 4 bases, with 10 bases sitting between them. CDR1 is SEHNR and CDR2 is FQNEAQ in the germline V gene (reference sequence). This CDR3 is CASTFGGTGELFF. CDR3 bases: TGTGCCAGCACCTTCGGGGGCACCGGGGAGCTGTTTTTT.

As to this clone: At the DNA level, this CDR3 is encoded by other sequences in the same sample as well. This sequence joins TRBV5-6 and TRBJ1-5, with TRBD1 as a possible D gene (5 bases). Trimming removed 2 bases at V and 5 bases at J, with 11 bases between. Germline CDR1 is SGHDT and CDR2 is YYEEEE. The CDR3 runs to 14 residues. CDR3 sequence (DNA): TGTGCCAGCAGCTTCGGGCAGGGCGATCAGCCCCAGCATTTT. Protein sequence: CASSFGQGDQPQHF.

The chain recombines TRBV5-8 with TRBJ1-6; 7 bases fit TRBD1. V lost 4 bases, J lost 7 bases, and 8 bases stayed unmatched. CDR3 length: 15 amino acids. Germline CDR1 and CDR2: SGHTS and YDEGEE. The DNA for the CDR3 is TGTGCCAGCAGCATACAGGGGCCAAACAATTCACCCCTCCACTTT. It specifies CASSIQGPNNSPLHF.

This CDR3 reads CASSQNRVRGSYNEQFF. DNA for the CDR3: TGCGCCAGCAGCCAAAATCGGGTCAGGGGGTCCTACAATGAGCAGTTCTTC. The genes are TRBV4-1 and TRBJ2-1; 7 bases line up with TRBD1. V lost 2 bases to trimming and J lost 1 base; unmatched junction nucleotides: 8. Germline-derived CDR1 and CDR2 are MGHRA and YSYEKL. This CDR3 contains 17 residues.

The chain has TRBV3-1 (or the pseudogene TRBV3-2) and TRBJ2-7, with a possible D match to TRBD2 (7 bases). The CDR3 extends over 13 amino acids. Germline V gene lookup returns CDR1 LGHDT and CDR2 YNNKEL (reference sequence). Between the trimmed V and J ends, which lost 6 bases and 3 bases, there was a span of 12 bases. CDR3 sequence: CASRRGGSYEQYF. The CDR3 DNA is TGTGCCAGCAGGAGGGGGGGCAGCTACGAGCAGTACTTC.

The chain has TRBV19 and TRBJ2-3, with a possible D match to TRBD2 (6 bases). CDR3 length: 18 residues. V was clipped by 2 bases and J by 4 bases, with 22 bases between them. The germline gives CDR1 LNHDA, CDR2 SQIVND (reference sequence). The CDR3 nucleotides read TGTGCCAGTAGTATATTTCCCGGGCGACTAGTGGGATCAGATACGCAGTATTTT. Its protein is CASSIFPGRLVGSDTQYF.

CDR3 bases: TGTGCCCGTCACAGGGGTCCTAACACTGAAGCTTTCTTT. It codes for CARHRGPNTEAFF. J is TRBJ1-1 and V is TRBV30, with 7 bases that match TRBD1. Germline V gene sequence: CDR1 GTSNPN, CDR2 SVGIG (reference sequence). The CDR3 has 13 residues. The V and J ends lost 8 bases and 2 bases, in that order; junction bases with no gene match: 8.

The V gene is TRBV28, the J gene TRBJ2-7; D ambiguous. Germline values: CDR1 MDHEN, CDR2 SYDVKM. The germline V and J ends were trimmed by 4 bases and 0 bases, with 13 bases remaining between them. This CDR3 has 15 residues. The CDR3 here is CASSWFSLNSYEQYF. In nucleotides, the CDR3 is TGTGCCAGCAGTTGGTTCAGTTTAAACTCCTACGAGCAGTACTTC.

The chain recombines TRBV6-6 with TRBJ1-3; 8 bases map to TRBD1. CDR3 length: 18 residues. With 5 bases clipped from V and 10 bases from J, the junction kept 22 bases outside the gene matches. Germline CDR1 is MNHNY and CDR2 is SVGAGI (reference sequence). The CDR3 coding sequence is TGTGCCAGCAGTCCATACCGGCCCGGACAGGGTAAATTTGTTACCATATATTTT. Its protein product is CASSPYRPGQGKFVTIYF.

The chain carries TRBV5-1 and TRBJ2-6, with TRBD1 identical over 7 bases. CDR1 SGHRS and CDR2 YFSETQ come from the germline V gene. Trimming at V came to 2 bases and at J to 2 bases, leaving 7 bases not matched to a gene. The CDR3 sequence is 17 residues long. The CDR3 here is CASSFRTGRAGANVLTF. The CDR3 DNA follows: TGCGCCAGCAGCTTTCGGACAGGACGCGCTGGGGCCAACGTCCTGACTTTC.

A remark on this clone: A read error likely explains this, since a far larger clone differs by one base. The rearrangement uses TRBV2 and TRBJ2-2, with 7 bases aligning to TRBD1. Looked up from germline, CDR1 is SNHLY and CDR2 is FYNNEI. V was pared by 6 bases and J by 1 base, with 5 bases of the junction left unmatched. CDR3 length: 15 amino acids. The CDR3 bases are TGTGCCAGCAGGCCCGGGACAGTGAACACCGGGGAGCTGTTTTTT. This sequence encodes CASRPGTVNTGELFF.

The chain joins TRBV2 to TRBJ1-1; D gene unclear. Trimming took off 4 bases at V and 0 bases at J, with 6 bases between the two ends. The CDR3 runs to 13 residues. Germline CDR1 is SNHLY and CDR2 is FYNNEI. CDR3 in amino acids: CASSAEMNTEAFF. The CDR3 nucleotides are TGTGCCAGCAGTGCAGAAATGAACACTGAAGCTTTCTTT.